This T cell receptor beta chain stems from a study of radiation and T cells in renal cell carcinoma. The time point was: blood 4 weeks post-SBRT, at nephrectomy. Treatment given: 15 Gy SBRT to primary tumor, nephrectomy 4 weeks later. V lost 4 bases to trimming and J lost 5 bases, with 19 bases between them. The CDR3 has 15 residues. Germline CDR1 SGHKS, CDR2 YYEKEE (reference sequence). Clones were sequenced by immunoSEQ multiplex PCR, and TCRdb holds only the in-frame ones, with some missing. Among around 180,000 clones listed, less than 90% were seen once. Sequencing was performed on blood, taken from a patient whose treatment included radiotherapy and nephrectomy. The rearrangement uses TRBV5-5 and TRBJ2-7; no reliable D call. The TCR comes from a woman aged 50 to 65 with renal cell carcinoma. The CDR3 sequence: CASSPGWTGVDEQYF. In DNA, the CDR3 is TGTGCCAGCAGCCCTGGCTGGACGGGCGTCGACGAGCAGTACTTC.